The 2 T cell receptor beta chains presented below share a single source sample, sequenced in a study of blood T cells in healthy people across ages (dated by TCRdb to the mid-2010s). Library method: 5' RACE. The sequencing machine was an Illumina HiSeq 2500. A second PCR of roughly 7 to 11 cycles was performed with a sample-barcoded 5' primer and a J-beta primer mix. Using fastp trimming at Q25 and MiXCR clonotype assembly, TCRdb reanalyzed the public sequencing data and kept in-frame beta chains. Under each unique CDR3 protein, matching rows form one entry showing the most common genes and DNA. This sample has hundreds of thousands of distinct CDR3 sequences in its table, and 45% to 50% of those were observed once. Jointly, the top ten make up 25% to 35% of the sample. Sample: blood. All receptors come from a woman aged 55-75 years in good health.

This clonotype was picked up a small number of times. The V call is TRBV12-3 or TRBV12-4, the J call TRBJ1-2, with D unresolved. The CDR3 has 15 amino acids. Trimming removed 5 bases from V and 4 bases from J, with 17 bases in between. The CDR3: CASSPRRGVFYGYTF. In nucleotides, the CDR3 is TGTGCCAGCAGTCCCCGCCGTGGGGTTTTCTATGGCTACACCTTC.

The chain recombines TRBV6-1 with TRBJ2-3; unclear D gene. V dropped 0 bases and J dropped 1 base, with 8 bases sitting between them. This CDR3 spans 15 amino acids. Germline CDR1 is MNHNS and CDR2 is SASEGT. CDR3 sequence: CASSEALHGTDTQYF. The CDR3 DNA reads TGTGCCAGCAGTGAAGCGCTTCATGGCACAGATACGCAGTATTTT.